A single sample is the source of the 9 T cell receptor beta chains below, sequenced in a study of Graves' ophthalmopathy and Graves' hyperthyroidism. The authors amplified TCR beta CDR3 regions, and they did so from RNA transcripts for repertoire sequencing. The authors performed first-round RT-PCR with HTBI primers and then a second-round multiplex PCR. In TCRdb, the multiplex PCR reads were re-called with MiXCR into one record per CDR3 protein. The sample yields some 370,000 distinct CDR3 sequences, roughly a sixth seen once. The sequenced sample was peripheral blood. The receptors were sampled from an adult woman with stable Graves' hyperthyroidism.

Here the CDR3 reads CASSLITGGGTEAFF. CDR3 nucleotides: TGCGCCAGCAGCCTCATAACAGGGGGCGGCACTGAAGCTTTCTTT. The chain employs TRBV5-1 and TRBJ1-1; 9 positions match TRBD1. The length of the CDR3 is 15 residues. Germline V gives CDR1 SGHRS, CDR2 YFSETQ. Trimming took 4 bases from V and 4 from J; bases not matched to a gene: 8.

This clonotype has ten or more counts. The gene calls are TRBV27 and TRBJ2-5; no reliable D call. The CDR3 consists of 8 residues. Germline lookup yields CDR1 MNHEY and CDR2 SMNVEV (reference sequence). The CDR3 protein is CTKETQYF. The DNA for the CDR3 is TGTACTAAAGAGACCCAGTACTTC.

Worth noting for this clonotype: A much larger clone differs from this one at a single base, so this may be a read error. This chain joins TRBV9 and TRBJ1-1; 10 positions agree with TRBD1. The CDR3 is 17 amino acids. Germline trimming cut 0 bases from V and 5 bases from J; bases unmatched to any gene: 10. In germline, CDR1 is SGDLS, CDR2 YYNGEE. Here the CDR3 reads CASSVGMGQGMGTEAFF. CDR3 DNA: TGTGCCAGCAGCGTAGGGATGGGACAGGGGATGGGGACTGAAGCTTTCTTT.

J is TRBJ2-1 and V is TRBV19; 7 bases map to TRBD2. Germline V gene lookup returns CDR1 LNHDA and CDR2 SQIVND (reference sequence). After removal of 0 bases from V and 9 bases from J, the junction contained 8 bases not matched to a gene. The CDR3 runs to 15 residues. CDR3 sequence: CASSIDGLGVGEQFF. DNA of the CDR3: TGTGCCAGTAGTATAGACGGACTAGGGGTGGGTGAGCAGTTCTTC. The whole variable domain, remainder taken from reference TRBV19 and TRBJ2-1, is DGGITQSPKYLFRKEGQNVTLSCEQNLNHDAMYWYRQDPGQGLRLIYYSQIVNDFQKGDIAEGYSVSREKKESFPLTVTSAQKNPTAFYLCASSIDGLGVGEQFFGPGTRLTVL.

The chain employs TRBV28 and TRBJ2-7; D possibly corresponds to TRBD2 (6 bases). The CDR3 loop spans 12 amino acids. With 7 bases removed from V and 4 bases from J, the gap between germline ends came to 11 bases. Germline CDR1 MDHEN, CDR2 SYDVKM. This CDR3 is CASTGGMYEQYF. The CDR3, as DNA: TGTGCCAGCACCGGAGGGATGTACGAGCAGTACTTC. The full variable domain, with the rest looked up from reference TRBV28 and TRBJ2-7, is DVKVTQSSRYLVKRTGEKVFLECVQDMDHENMFWYRQDPGLGLRLIYFSYDVKMKEKGDIPEGYSVSREKKERFSLILESASTNQTSMYLCASTGGMYEQYFGPGTRLTVT.

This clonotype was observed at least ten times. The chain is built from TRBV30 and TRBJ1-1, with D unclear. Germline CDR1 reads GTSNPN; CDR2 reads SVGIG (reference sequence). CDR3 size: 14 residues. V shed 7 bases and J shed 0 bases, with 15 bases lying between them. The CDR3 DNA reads TGTGCCTCCCAGTCAACGGTTTTGAACACTGAAGCTTTCTTT. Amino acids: CASQSTVLNTEAFF.

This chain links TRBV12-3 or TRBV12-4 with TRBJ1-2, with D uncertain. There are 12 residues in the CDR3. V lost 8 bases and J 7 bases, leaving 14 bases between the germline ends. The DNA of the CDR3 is TGTGCCAGCGCATCATGGGCCGGTGGCTACACCTTC. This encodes CASASWAGGYTF.

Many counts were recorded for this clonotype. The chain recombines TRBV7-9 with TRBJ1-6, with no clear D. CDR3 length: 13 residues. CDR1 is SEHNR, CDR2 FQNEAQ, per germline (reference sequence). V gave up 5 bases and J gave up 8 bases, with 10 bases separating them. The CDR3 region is CASSPPIHSPLHF. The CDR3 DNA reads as TGTGCCAGCAGCCCCCCTATACATTCACCCCTCCACTTT.

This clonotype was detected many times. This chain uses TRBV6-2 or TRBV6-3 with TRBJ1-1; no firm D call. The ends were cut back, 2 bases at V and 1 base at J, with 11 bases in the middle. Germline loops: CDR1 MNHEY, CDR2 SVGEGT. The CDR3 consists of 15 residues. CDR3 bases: TGTGCCAGCAGTTACGGCGGTTTACGGAACACTGAAGCTTTCTTT. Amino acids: CASSYGGLRNTEAFF.